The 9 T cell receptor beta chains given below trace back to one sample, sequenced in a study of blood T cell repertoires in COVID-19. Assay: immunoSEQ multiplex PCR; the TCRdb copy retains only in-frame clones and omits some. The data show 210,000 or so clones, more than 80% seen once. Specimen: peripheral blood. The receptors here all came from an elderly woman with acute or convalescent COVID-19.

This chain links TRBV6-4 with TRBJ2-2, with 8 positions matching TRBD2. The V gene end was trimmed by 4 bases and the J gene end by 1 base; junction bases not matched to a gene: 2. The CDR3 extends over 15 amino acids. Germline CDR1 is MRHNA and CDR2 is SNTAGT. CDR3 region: CASSVLAGNTGELFF. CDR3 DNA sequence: TGTGCCAGCAGTGTGCTAGCGGGGAACACCGGGGAGCTGTTTTTT.

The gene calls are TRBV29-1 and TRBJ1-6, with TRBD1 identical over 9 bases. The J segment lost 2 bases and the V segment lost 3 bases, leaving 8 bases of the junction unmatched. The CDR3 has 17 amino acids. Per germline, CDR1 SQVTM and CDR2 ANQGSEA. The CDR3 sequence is CSVEGDRAGTYNSPLHF. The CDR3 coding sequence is TGCAGCGTTGAGGGGGACAGGGCAGGAACCTATAATTCACCCCTCCACTTT.

This CDR3 is CASSRKRFGQGENQPQHF. For the CDR3, the DNA is TGTGCCAGCAGTCGGAAACGTTTCGGACAGGGCGAAAATCAGCCCCAGCATTTT. The chain carries TRBV5-6 and TRBJ1-5; 8 nucleotides line up with TRBD1. V shed 5 bases, J shed 4 bases, and the junction held 17 bases outside the gene matches. The germline gives CDR1 SGHDT, CDR2 YYEEEE. The CDR3 is 18 amino acids. The variable domain in full, completed from reference TRBV5-6 and TRBJ1-5, reads DAGVTQSPTHLIKTRGQQVTLRCSPKSGHDTVSWYQQALGQGPQFIFQYYEEEERQRGNFPDRFSGHQFPNYSSELNVNALLLGDSALYLCASSRKRFGQGENQPQHFGDGTRLSIL.

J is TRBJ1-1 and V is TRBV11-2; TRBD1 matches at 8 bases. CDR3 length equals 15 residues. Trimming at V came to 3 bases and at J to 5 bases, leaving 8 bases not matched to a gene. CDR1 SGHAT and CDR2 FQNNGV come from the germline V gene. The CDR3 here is CASSFSGQGGTEAFF. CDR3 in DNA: TGTGCCAGCAGCTTTTCCGGACAGGGAGGTACTGAAGCTTTCTTT.

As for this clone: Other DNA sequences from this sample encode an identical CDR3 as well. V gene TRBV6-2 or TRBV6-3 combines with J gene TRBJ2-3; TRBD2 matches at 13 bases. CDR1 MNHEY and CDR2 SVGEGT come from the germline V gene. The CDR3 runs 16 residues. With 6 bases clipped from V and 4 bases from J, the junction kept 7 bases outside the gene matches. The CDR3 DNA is TGTGCCAGCAGCCCCAGACTAGCGGGGGGCCCAGATACGCAGTATTTT. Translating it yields CASSPRLAGGPDTQYF.

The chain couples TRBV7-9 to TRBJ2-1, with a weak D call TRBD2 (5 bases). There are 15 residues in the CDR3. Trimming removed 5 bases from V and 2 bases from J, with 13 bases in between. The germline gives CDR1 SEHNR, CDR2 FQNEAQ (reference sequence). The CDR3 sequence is CASSRGRAAYNEQFF. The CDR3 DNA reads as TGTGCCAGCAGCCGCGGTCGAGCGGCCTACAATGAGCAGTTCTTC.

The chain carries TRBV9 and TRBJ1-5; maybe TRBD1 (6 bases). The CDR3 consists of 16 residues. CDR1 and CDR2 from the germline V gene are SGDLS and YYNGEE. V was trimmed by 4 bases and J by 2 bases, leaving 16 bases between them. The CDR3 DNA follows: TGTGCCAGCAGCCCCTCCGGGGGGCAGGGCAATCAGCCCCAGCATTTT. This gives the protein CASSPSGGQGNQPQHF.

CDR3 in amino acids: CASSRGTSNGYTF. CDR3 DNA: TGTGCCAGCAGTCGCGGGACCTCCAATGGCTACACCTTC. V gene TRBV12-3 or TRBV12-4 combines with J gene TRBJ1-2; tentatively, D is TRBD1 (5 bases). There are 13 residues in the CDR3. The V gene lost 5 bases and the J gene lost 6 bases, with 13 bases spanning the gap.

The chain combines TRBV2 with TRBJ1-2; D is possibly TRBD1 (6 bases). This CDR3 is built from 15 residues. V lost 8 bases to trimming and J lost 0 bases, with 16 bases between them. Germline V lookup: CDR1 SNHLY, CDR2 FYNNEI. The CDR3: CASGPSGQPNYGYTF. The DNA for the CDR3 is TGTGCCAGCGGACCTTCAGGACAGCCTAACTATGGCTACACCTTC.